The T cell receptor (beta chain) under discussion was sequenced for a study of metastatic and nonmetastatic thyroid tumors. Study-level background: It was across blood and tumor or nodule tissue from malignant and benign thyroid patients that repertoires were compared.

Source study methods: CDR3 was compared across clinicopathological groups, and the resulting differences were used to build a distant-metastasis classifier for papillary thyroid cancer. TCRdb re-clonotyped the PCR reads through MiXCR. TCRdb's processing, not the study's, gives the V and J calls here. Of under 8,500 clones listed, approximately 20% were seen once; the top ten hold roughly 24%. Among the patients, none had received any treatment before thyroid surgery. V was cut by 6 bases and J by 2 bases, with 10 bases left in between. The CDR3 is 13 amino acids. CDR1 is MNHNS, CDR2 SASEGT, per germline. General observations from the study: Significantly higher TCR beta diversity was reportedly seen in malignant thyroid tumors than benign nodules, in blood and tumor.

This clone turned up a few times. The antigen is not known. The sequence derives from a male donor with papillary thyroid cancer or a benign thyroid nodule (not recorded which). Some clones in this sample may be carry-over from other donors' samples. The sample was adjacent normal tissue. V gene TRBV6-1 combines with J gene TRBJ1-2, with D perhaps TRBD1 (6 bases). The DNA for the CDR3 is TGTGCCAGCAGACCTCAGGGGAACTATGGCTACACCTTC. Its translation: CASRPQGNYGYTF.